What follows are 7 T cell receptor beta chains derived from one specimen sequenced in a study of cytomegalovirus exposure and HLA in healthy donors. Amplification used 60 Vbeta primers and 13 Jbeta primers. Data came from immunoSEQ multiplex PCR; TCRdb stores just in-frame clones and leaves some out. The data show about 130,000 clones, 75% to 90% seen once. The sequenced sample consisted of PBMCs. Source of these receptors: a woman aged 40-49 years in good health and CMV-seropositive.

The chain couples TRBV27 to TRBJ2-7; tentative D call: TRBD1 (6 bases). The germline V and J ends were trimmed by 4 bases and 3 bases, with 16 bases remaining between them. Germline V CDR1 and CDR2: MNHEY, SMNVEV (reference sequence). The CDR3 runs to 15 residues. The chain's CDR3 is CASSSIDRIDYEQYF. The CDR3 region has the DNA TGTGCCAGCAGTTCCATCGACAGGATCGACTACGAGCAGTACTTC.

J is TRBJ2-5 and V is TRBV7-2; 9 bases agree with TRBD1. V lost 8 bases, J lost 3 bases, and 1 base stayed unmatched. The CDR3 contains 12 residues. Germline CDR1 reads SGHTA; CDR2 reads FQGNSA. The DNA for the CDR3 is TGTGCCAGCGGGACAGGGAAAGAGACCCAGTACTTC. Its translation: CASGTGKETQYF.

As DNA, the CDR3 is TGTGCCAGCAGTACTAACACTGGTCAGCCCCAGCATTTT. Its protein is CASSTNTGQPQHF. The rearrangement uses TRBV27 and TRBJ1-5; no clear D. Germline CDR1 reads MNHEY; CDR2 reads SMNVEV (reference sequence). With 5 bases removed from V and 6 bases from J, the gap between germline ends came to 11 bases. This CDR3 has 13 amino acids.

The chain recombines TRBV9 with TRBJ2-3, with 7 nucleotides matching TRBD1. Trimming cost V 4 bases and J 1 base; bases outside gene matches: 3. Germline CDR1 SGDLS, CDR2 YYNGEE. The CDR3 contains 14 residues. The CDR3 loop is CASSLGTGTDTQYF. In DNA, the CDR3 is TGTGCCAGCAGCCTAGGGACAGGCACAGATACGCAGTATTTT.

The V and J genes are TRBV15 and TRBJ2-5; 7 bases are shared with TRBD1. CDR3 length: 14 amino acids. Germline CDR1 and CDR2: LNHNV and YYDKDF (reference sequence). V lost 3 bases, J lost 3 bases, and 4 bases stayed unmatched. CDR3 coding DNA: TGTGCCACCAGCAGTACTGACAGGGAAGAGACCCAGTACTTC. It specifies CATSSTDREETQYF.

This sequence joins TRBV10-3 and TRBJ2-7, with TRBD2 identical over 7 bases. Germline-derived CDR1 and CDR2 are ENHRY and SYGVKD. The CDR3 extends over 13 amino acids. V shed 10 bases and J 5 bases; nucleotides not matched to a gene: 11. The CDR3 coding sequence is TGTGCCACTTTGGGGGAGGGACGGCACGAGCAGTACTTC. This translates into CATLGEGRHEQYF.

The chain links TRBV16 to TRBJ1-4; D unclear. This CDR3 has 12 residues. Germline V lookup: CDR1 KGHSY, CDR2 FQNENV. The V end lost 4 bases, the J end lost 8 bases, and 8 bases lay between the germline ends. The CDR3 nucleotides read TGTGCCAGCAGCCCGTTGAGGGAAAAACTGTTTTTT. Amino acids: CASSPLREKLFF.